The TCR beta chain described here comes from a study of spatial heterogeneity in lung cancer. Study background: Averaged across combinations, each unique TCR and UMI pairing appeared more than ten times in raw reads, which were uncorrected.

This clonotype was counted many times. As to time point: sample taken at primary tumor resection. From tumor, nontumor lung or frozen PBMC, whole RNA was taken unsorted for sequencing. Each CDR3 protein is one row after TCRdb ran MiXCR on the 5' RACE reads. The data hold about 53,000 distinct CDR3 sequences, with more than 6.5% observed a single time. Losses at the gene ends were 7 bases for V and 4 bases for J; bases not matched to a gene: 8. CDR3 length equals 13 residues. CDR1 and CDR2 from the germline V gene are SQVTM and ANQGSEA. This material consisted of PBMCs, taken at surgery. The receptor comes from a female donor with early-stage non-small cell lung cancer. V and J are TRBV29-1 and TRBJ1-2, with 8 bases aligning to TRBD1. The CDR3 sequence is CSAGQGSSYGYTF. For the CDR3, the DNA is TGCAGCGCAGGACAGGGTAGTAGCTATGGCTACACCTTC.